A selection of T cell receptor beta chains follows, all from one sample in a study of a mutant IDH1 vaccine in newly diagnosed glioma. Libraries were prepared by immunoSEQ multiplex PCR; TCRdb keeps only in-frame clonotypes and omits some of them. Of roughly 51,000 clones listed, about 80% are singletons. These receptors are not linked to any known antigen. The sample here was PBMCs, taken from a glioma patient whose treatment included an IDH1 peptide vaccine. Receptor source: a woman in her late teens or twenties with glioma. Some clones in this sample may be carry-over from other donors' samples. The CDR3 runs from the conserved cysteine through the conserved F or W. D genes are given only for firm matches. For some rows the clone size is stated as once, few or many, or as a class when expanded; others skip it.

d_call,cdr3_length,j_call,clone_size,v_call,cdr3_aa,cdr3_nt
-,12,TRBJ2-7,-,TRBV7-9,CASSSAGVEQYF,TGTGCCAGCAGCAGCGCCGGGGTCGAGCAGTACTTC
TRBD1,14,TRBJ2-3,-,TRBV4-3,CASSPGQGADTQYF,TGCGCCAGCAGCCCCGGACAGGGGGCGGATACGCAGTATTTT
-,14,TRBJ2-7,-,TRBV5-4,CASSLEVASYEQYF,TGTGCCAGCAGCTTGGAGGTAGCGTCCTACGAGCAGTACTTC
-,15,TRBJ1-1,-,TRBV5-6,CASSLDNGMNTEAFF,TGTGCCAGCAGCTTGGACAACGGGATGAACACTGAAGCTTTCTTT
-,15,TRBJ1-1,-,TRBV5-4,CASSLAAGSNTEAFF,TGTGCCAGCAGCTTGGCGGCAGGGTCGAACACTGAAGCTTTCTTT
-,17,TRBJ1-5,-,TRBV5-1,CASSLGGSTYSNQPQHF,TGCGCCAGCAGCTTGGGTGGCAGCACTTATAGCAATCAGCCCCAGCATTTT
-,14,TRBJ1-2,-,TRBV15,CATSRVQGGYGYTF,TGTGCCACCAGCAGGGTTCAGGGCGGCTATGGCTACACCTTC
-,13,TRBJ1-4,-,TRBV30,CAWNLTSGEKLFF,TGTGCCTGGAATTTAACCTCAGGGGAAAAACTGTTTTTT
-,14,TRBJ1-5,-,TRBV18,CASSPGGSNQPQHF,TGTGCCAGCTCCCCCGGGGGAAGCAATCAGCCCCAGCATTTT
-,14,TRBJ2-1,-,TRBV19,CASSIVSGYNEQFF,TGTGCCAGTAGTATCGTGTCAGGCTACAATGAGCAGTTCTTC
TRBD1,15,TRBJ2-5,-,TRBV5-4,CASSGPWTGGETQYF,TGTGCCAGCAGCGGTCCTTGGACAGGTGGGGAGACCCAGTACTTC
TRBD1,13,TRBJ2-7,-,TRBV4-1,CASGLTGSYEQYF,TGCGCCAGCGGTCTGACAGGGAGCTACGAGCAGTACTTC
-,13,TRBJ1-5,-,TRBV30,CAWQAGNNQPQHF,TGTGCCTGGCAGGCAGGGAACAATCAGCCCCAGCATTTT
-,14,TRBJ1-1,-,TRBV6-5,CAGSYSGGNTEAFF,TGTGCCGGCAGTTACTCGGGGGGGAATACTGAAGCTTTCTTT
TRBD1,14,TRBJ1-1,-,TRBV10-3,CAILGGQRNTEAFF,TGTGCCATCTTAGGGGGACAGAGGAACACTGAAGCTTTCTTT
-,14,TRBJ1-1,-,TRBV6-1,CASRLEVMNTEAFF,TGTGCCAGCCGACTGGAAGTTATGAACACTGAAGCTTTCTTT
TRBD2,14,TRBJ2-7,-,TRBV25-1,CASRGAGAYYEQYF,TGTGCCAGCAGGGGAGCGGGAGCTTACTACGAGCAGTACTTC
TRBD2,16,TRBJ2-5,-,TRBV6-1,CASSERLAGYQETQYF,TGTGCCAGCAGTGAAAGACTAGCGGGCTACCAAGAGACCCAGTACTTC
-,15,TRBJ2-3,-,TRBV10-1,CASSQRDPSTDTQYF,TGCGCCAGCAGTCAAAGGGACCCAAGCACAGATACGCAGTATTTT
-,15,TRBJ1-5,-,TRBV6-5,CASSSLQGSHQPQHF,TGTGCCAGCAGTTCCCTACAGGGTTCCCATCAGCCCCAGCATTTT
-,15,TRBJ2-7,-,TRBV10-1,CASSESGQGNYEQYF,TGCGCCAGCAGTGAGTCTGGGCAGGGGAACTACGAGCAGTACTTC
TRBD1,14,TRBJ1-6,-,TRBV25-1,CATSGDREDSPLHF,TGTGCCACTTCGGGGGACAGGGAAGATTCACCCCTCCACTTT
-,17,TRBJ1-6,-,TRBV6-7,CAKTPSKRVRGNSPLHF,TGTGCCAAAACACCCTCCAAAAGGGTCAGGGGTAATTCACCCCTCCACTTT
TRBD2,16,TRBJ2-7,-,TRBV4-2,CASSQEGTSGTYEQYF,TGTGCCAGCAGCCAGGAAGGGACTAGCGGTACCTACGAGCAGTACTTC
-,19,TRBJ2-6,-,TRBV30,CAWSVRVGTTLSGANVLTF,TGTGCCTGGAGTGTACGTGTAGGAACTACCCTCTCTGGGGCCAACGTCCTGACTTTC
-,13,TRBJ2-7,-,TRBV11-2,CASSLGGGGQQYF,TGTGCCAGCAGCTTAGGGGGTGGGGGCCAGCAGTACTTC
-,13,TRBJ2-5,-,TRBV5-1,CASSLAQGETQYF,TGCGCCAGCAGCTTGGCGCAGGGAGAGACCCAGTACTTC
TRBD1,13,TRBJ2-5,-,TRBV12-5,CASGDRGWETQYF,TGTGCTAGTGGGGACAGGGGTTGGGAGACCCAGTACTTC
-,15,TRBJ1-3,-,TRBV7-9,CASSLDPPSGNTIYF,TGTGCCAGCAGCCTGGACCCACCCTCGGGAAACACCATATATTTT
TRBD1,15,TRBJ1-3,-,TRBV6-1,CASSENGQGGNTIYF,TGTGCCAGCAGTGAAAACGGACAGGGAGGAAACACCATATATTTT
-,11,TRBJ2-7,-,TRBV7-2,CASSPAYEQYF,TGTGCCAGCAGCCCTGCCTACGAGCAGTACTTC
-,13,TRBJ1-2,-,TRBV29-1,CSVLPGDSTGYTF,TGCAGCGTGCTCCCCGGGGACTCGACTGGCTACACCTTC
TRBD1,16,TRBJ1-1,-,TRBV6-5,CASSYRGGQKNTEAFF,TGTGCCAGCAGTTACCGGGGGGGACAGAAGAACACTGAAGCTTTCTTT
TRBD1,18,TRBJ1-4,-,TRBV19,CASTPSGTGGRTNEKLFF,TGTGCCAGTACCCCCTCCGGGACAGGGGGCAGAACTAATGAAAAACTGTTTTTT
-,16,TRBJ1-2,-,TRBV6-5,CASSYSGSGLLYGYTF,TGTGCCAGCAGTTACTCCGGGTCAGGTCTGCTCTATGGCTACACCTTC
TRBD1,13,TRBJ2-3,-,TRBV30,CAWNRGLMGTQYF,TGTGCCTGGAATAGGGGGCTGATGGGTACGCAGTATTTT
TRBD2,16,TRBJ2-1,once,TRBV29-1,CSSRGGGRGVYNEQFF,TGCAGCTCCCGGGGCGGGGGACGAGGGGTCTACAATGAGCAGTTCTTC
-,12,TRBJ2-5,-,TRBV28,CASRTGMKTQYF,TGTGCCAGCAGAACAGGGATGAAGACCCAGTACTTC
-,11,TRBJ2-7,-,TRBV5-1,CARGGPGEQYF,TGCGCCAGGGGGGGTCCGGGGGAGCAGTACTTC
TRBD1,15,TRBJ1-2,-,TRBV15,CATSRGGQGAYGYTF,TGTGCCACCAGCAGAGGAGGACAGGGGGCATATGGCTACACCTTC
-,10,TRBJ1-2,few,TRBV30,CALLNYGYTF,TGTGCCCTCCTCAACTATGGCTACACCTTC